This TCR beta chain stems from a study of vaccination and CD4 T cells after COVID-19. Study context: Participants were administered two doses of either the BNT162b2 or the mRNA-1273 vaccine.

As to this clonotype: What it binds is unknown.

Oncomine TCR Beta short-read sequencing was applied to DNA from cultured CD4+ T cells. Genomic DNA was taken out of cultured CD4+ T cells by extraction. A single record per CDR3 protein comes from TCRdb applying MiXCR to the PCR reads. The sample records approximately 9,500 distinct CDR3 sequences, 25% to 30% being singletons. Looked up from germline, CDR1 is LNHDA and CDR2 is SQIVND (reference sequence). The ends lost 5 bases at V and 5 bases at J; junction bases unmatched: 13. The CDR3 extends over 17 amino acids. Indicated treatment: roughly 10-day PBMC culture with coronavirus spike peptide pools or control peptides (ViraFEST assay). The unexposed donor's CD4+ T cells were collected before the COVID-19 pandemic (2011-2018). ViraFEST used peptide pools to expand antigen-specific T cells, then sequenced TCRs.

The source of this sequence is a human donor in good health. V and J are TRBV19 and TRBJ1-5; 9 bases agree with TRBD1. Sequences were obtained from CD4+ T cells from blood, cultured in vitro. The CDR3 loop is CASSAHSGTGRDQPQHF. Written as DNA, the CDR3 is TGTGCCAGTAGTGCCCATTCCGGGACAGGGAGGGATCAGCCCCAGCATTTT. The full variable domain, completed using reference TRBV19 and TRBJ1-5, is DGGITQSPKYLFRKEGQNVTLSCEQNLNHDAMYWYRQDPGQGLRLIYYSQIVNDFQKGDIAEGYSVSREKKESFPLTVTSAQKNPTAFYLCASSAHSGTGRDQPQHFGDGTRLSIL.